The 28 T cell receptor beta chains presented below share a single source sample, sequenced in a study of beta chain features in type 1 diabetes. As every portion of the isolated RNA was reverse transcribed, the sequencing read expressed TCRB transcripts. Profiled with immunoSEQ multiplex PCR; TCRdb holds only in-frame clones, not every one. The sample consists of hundreds of thousands of clones, 12% to 15% of them appearing once. The sequenced sample consisted of central memory CD4+ T cells from blood. The receptor source for this set is a man aged 30 to 39 in good health.

This clone came up many times. This chain uses TRBV27 with TRBJ1-2, with D possibly matching TRBD1 (6 bases). Per the germline V gene, CDR1 is MNHEY and CDR2 is SMNVEV (reference sequence). Trimming stripped 3 bases from V and 5 bases from J, with 13 bases between. The CDR3 runs 14 residues. The CDR3 DNA is TGTGCCAGCAGTTTTAGGGGGGAACTTTATGGCTACACCTTC. Amino acid sequence: CASSFRGELYGYTF.

Remarks on this clone: Mismatch with germline at one junction end may stem from a read error. The chain couples TRBV10-3 to TRBJ2-2; 9 bases map to TRBD2. Per germline, CDR1 ENHRY and CDR2 SYGVKD. There are 17 residues in the CDR3. The CDR3 here is CASSLNGLASNTGELFF. The CDR3 coding sequence is TGTGCCAGCAGTCTGAACGGACTAGCGTCGAACACCGGGGAGCTGTTTTTT.

The chain is built from TRBV6-5 and TRBJ2-1; maybe TRBD1 (5 bases). The CDR3 has 13 amino acids. The germline V gene has CDR1 MNHEY and CDR2 SVGAGI. Trimming shortened V by 4 bases and J by 7 bases, and 11 bases separated the two germline ends. CDR3: CASSSQGWNEQFF. CDR3 sequence (DNA): TGTGCCAGCAGTTCGCAGGGTTGGAATGAGCAGTTCTTC.

This clone has only a few counts. The chain couples TRBV18 to TRBJ2-1; D gene ambiguous. Germline CDR1 is KGHSH and CDR2 is LQKENI. This CDR3 is 11 amino acids long. The V gene lost 5 bases and the J gene lost 8 bases, with 7 bases spanning the gap. The CDR3 reads CASSYNDEQFF. For the CDR3, the DNA is TGTGCCAGCTCATACAACGATGAGCAGTTCTTC.

This clone appeared a few times. The gene calls are TRBV18 and TRBJ2-3; 13 nucleotides match TRBD2. Germline V lookup: CDR1 KGHSH, CDR2 LQKENI. The ends lost 0 bases at V and 3 bases at J; junction bases unmatched: 6. The CDR3 is 18 residues long. CDR3 sequence: CASSPPRTSGGGTDTQYF. DNA for the CDR3: TGTGCCAGCTCACCACCGAGGACTAGCGGGGGAGGAACAGATACGCAGTATTTT.

This clone was observed at least ten times. This chain connects TRBV7-6 to TRBJ1-5; no firm D call. The CDR3 covers 13 residues. Germline CDR1 and CDR2: SGHVS and FNYEAQ. Trimming removed 1 base from V and 4 bases from J, with 5 bases in between. Here the CDR3 DNA reads TGTGCCAGCAGCTTAGGGAGGAATCAGCCCCAGCATTTT. It specifies CASSLGRNQPQHF.

This clone was detected only a few times. This chain joins TRBV20-1 and TRBJ1-1; weak D call: TRBD1 (5 bases). Germline V CDR1 and CDR2: DFQATT, SNEGSKA (reference sequence). The V and J ends lost 5 bases and 10 bases respectively, with 14 bases between them. The CDR3 consists of 11 residues. CDR3: CSAGDRRGAFF. In DNA, the CDR3 is TGCAGTGCTGGGGACCGCAGAGGAGCTTTCTTT.

This chain links TRBV18 with TRBJ2-3; TRBD1 aligns across 9 bases. Germline CDR1 reads KGHSH; CDR2 reads LQKENI. V lost 5 bases to trimming and J lost 1 base; unmatched junction nucleotides: 4. The CDR3 consists of 15 residues. DNA for the CDR3: TGTGCCAGCTCATCCCGGACAGGGGGCACAGATACGCAGTATTTT. Residues: CASSSRTGGTDTQYF.

This clone has just a few counts. The chain carries TRBV7-9 and TRBJ1-6, with 10 positions matching TRBD1. The CDR3 extends over 18 amino acids. Germline V gene data show CDR1 as SEHNR and CDR2 as FQNEAQ (reference sequence). V gave up 5 bases and J gave up 7 bases; unmatched junction bases: 14. This CDR3 is CASSPTLKRTGGNSPLHF. CDR3 sequence (DNA): TGTGCCAGCAGCCCGACCTTGAAACGGACAGGGGGGAATTCACCCCTCCACTTT.

This chain's CDR3 is CAVGPAGQGRKLFF. The CDR3 DNA reads as TGTGCAGTGGGCCCTGCGGGACAGGGTCGAAAACTGTTTTTT. The chain combines TRBV19 with TRBJ1-4, with 9 bases matching TRBD1. This CDR3 has 14 amino acids. The germline gives CDR1 LNHDA, CDR2 SQIVND (reference sequence). Supplemented by reference TRBV19 and TRBJ1-4, the full variable domain reads DGGITQSPKYLFRKEGQNVTLSCEQNLNHDAMYWYRQDPGQGLRLIYYSQIVNDFQKGDIAEGYSVSREKKESFPLTVTSAQKNPTAFYLCAVGPAGQGRKLFFGSGTQLSVL.

V and J are TRBV19 and TRBJ1-1; maybe TRBD1 (6 bases). Trimming removed 6 bases at V and 7 bases at J, with 18 bases between. The CDR3 spans 14 residues. Germline loops: CDR1 LNHDA, CDR2 SQIVND (reference sequence). The CDR3 nucleotides are TGTGCCAGTAGAGAGGGAGTCCAGGGGAGTGAAGCTTTCTTT. Protein: CASREGVQGSEAFF.

The chain employs TRBV9 and TRBJ2-5; no clear D. This CDR3 is built from 14 residues. Germline lookup yields CDR1 SGDLS and CDR2 YYNGEE. V dropped 6 bases and J dropped 1 base, with 13 bases sitting between them. CDR3 coding DNA: TGTGCCAGCACGGGTACGGCAGGCCAAGAGACCCAGTACTTC. Translated, it gives CASTGTAGQETQYF. The variable domain in full, completed from reference TRBV9 and TRBJ2-5, reads DSGVTQTPKHLITATGQRVTLRCSPRSGDLSVYWYQQSLDQGLQFLIQYYNGEERAKGNILERFSAQQFPDLHSELNLSSLELGDSALYFCASTGTAGQETQYFGPGTRLLVL.

This clone has ten or more counts. This chain uses TRBV14 with TRBJ2-7; D is undetermined. The V gene's germline CDR1 is SGHDN and CDR2 FVKESK. The CDR3 has 14 residues. V dropped 4 bases and J dropped 0 bases, with 10 bases sitting between them. The CDR3 region is CASSRAFSSYEQYF. In DNA, the CDR3 is TGTGCCAGCAGCCGAGCCTTTAGCTCCTACGAGCAGTACTTC.

The rearrangement joins TRBV29-1 to TRBJ1-4, with 7 bases lining up with TRBD1. The ends lost 4 bases at V and 7 bases at J; junction bases unmatched: 9. The CDR3 contains 14 residues. Germline values: CDR1 SQVTM, CDR2 ANQGSEA. CDR3 nucleotides: TGCAGCGTTGCCAAGGGGGCGCGGGGTGAAAAACTGTTTTTT. Residues: CSVAKGARGEKLFF.

This clone was detected many times. The genes are TRBV5-1 and TRBJ2-7; TRBD1 agrees at 11 bases. This CDR3 region has 16 residues. Per germline, CDR1 SGHRS and CDR2 YFSETQ. With 1 base clipped from V and 3 bases from J, the junction kept 6 bases outside the gene matches. The CDR3 region is CASSLWTGGGYYEQYF. CDR3 nucleotides: TGCGCCAGCAGCTTGTGGACAGGGGGCGGTTACTACGAGCAGTACTTC.

The chain has TRBV2 and TRBJ1-2; 9 bases line up with TRBD1. The germline gives CDR1 SNHLY, CDR2 FYNNEI. The CDR3 has 15 residues. Unmatched junction bases numbered 9, after V lost 4 bases and J lost 6 bases. CDR3 in amino acids: CASSARQGVVHGYTF. Written as DNA, the CDR3 is TGTGCCAGCAGTGCCAGACAGGGGGTTGTACATGGCTACACCTTC.

This clone was counted many times. Mismatch with germline at one junction end may stem from a read error. CDR3 region: CASSLGGRKQETQYF. CDR3 bases: TGTGCTAGCAGCTTAGGAGGCAGGAAACAAGAGACCCAGTACTTC. V and J are TRBV7-7 and TRBJ2-5; TRBD2 is a possible D gene (5 bases). Germline assignment: CDR1 SSHAT and CDR2 FNYEAQ (reference sequence). The CDR3 has 15 residues.

The chain joins TRBV29-1 to TRBJ1-5; D call uncertain. V dropped 5 bases and J dropped 5 bases, with 13 bases sitting between them. CDR1 and CDR2 from the germline V gene are SQVTM and ANQGSEA. This CDR3 contains 13 residues. The CDR3 reads CSVTTTSDQPQHF. The DNA of the CDR3 is TGCAGCGTTACTACTACGAGCGATCAGCCCCAGCATTTT.

The gene calls are TRBV7-2 and TRBJ1-5; no clear D. Germline CDR1 is SGHTA and CDR2 is FQGNSA. Trimming cost V 0 bases and J 0 bases, with 9 bases left between them. The CDR3 consists of 16 residues. CDR3: CASSLAFGGSNQPQHF. CDR3 nucleotide sequence: TGTGCCAGCAGCTTAGCGTTCGGCGGTAGCAATCAGCCCCAGCATTTT.

The chain recombines TRBV4-3 with TRBJ1-1, with D unclear. Germline CDR1 reads LGHNA; CDR2 reads YSLEER. Trimming took 0 bases from V and 5 from J, leaving 10 bases between them. The CDR3 is 14 amino acids. CDR3 residues: CASSQETTGTEAFF. The CDR3 DNA follows: TGCGCCAGCAGCCAAGAGACAACCGGGACTGAAGCTTTCTTT.

This clone was found many times. V usage is TRBV19 and J usage is TRBJ2-1; D gene uncertain. CDR3 length: 11 amino acids. CDR1 is LNHDA and CDR2 is SQIVND in the germline V gene (reference sequence). V lost 7 bases and J 4 bases, leaving 5 bases between the germline ends. The CDR3 reads CASNGYNEQFF. The CDR3 coding sequence is TGTGCCAGTAACGGATACAATGAGCAGTTCTTC. Full variable domain (remainder filled in from reference TRBV19 and TRBJ2-1): DGGITQSPKYLFRKEGQNVTLSCEQNLNHDAMYWYRQDPGQGLRLIYYSQIVNDFQKGDIAEGYSVSREKKESFPLTVTSAQKNPTAFYLCASNGYNEQFFGPGTRLTVL.

The V call is TRBV7-2, the J call TRBJ2-1; 7 nucleotides align to TRBD1. Germline V gene data show CDR1 as SGHTA and CDR2 as FQGNSA. The CDR3 runs 14 residues. The ends lost 4 bases at V and 8 bases at J; junction bases unmatched: 8. In DNA, the CDR3 is TGTGCCAGCAGCTCCTACAGGGGATCCGATGAGCAGTTCTTC. Protein product: CASSSYRGSDEQFF.

The sample holds many counts of this clone. This chain joins TRBV7-9 and TRBJ2-5, with a possible D match to TRBD1 (6 bases). This CDR3 spans 13 amino acids. Looked up from germline, CDR1 is SEHNR and CDR2 is FQNEAQ (reference sequence). The V end lost 2 bases, the J end lost 10 bases, and 14 bases lay between the germline ends. This CDR3 is CASSLYGEGDQYF. For the CDR3, the DNA is TGTGCCAGCAGCTTATATGGCGAGGGGGACCAGTACTTC.

The chain carries TRBV4-1 and TRBJ2-2; 11 positions match TRBD2. CDR1 MGHRA and CDR2 YSYEKL come from the germline V gene. V lost 4 bases, J lost 5 bases, and 6 bases stayed unmatched. The CDR3 extends over 16 amino acids. CDR3 sequence: CASSPQTSGVTGELFF. As DNA, the CDR3 is TGCGCCAGCAGCCCCCAGACTAGCGGGGTGACCGGGGAGCTGTTTTTT.

There are a few counts of this clone. The chain combines TRBV4-3 with TRBJ2-1, with 13 bases that match TRBD2. The CDR3 is 16 amino acids. Germline V gene sequence: CDR1 LGHNA, CDR2 YSLEER. With 4 bases clipped from V and 4 bases from J, the junction kept 4 bases outside the gene matches. The CDR3 region has the DNA TGCGCCAGCAGCCGGGGACTAGCGGGGAGGTACAATGAGCAGTTCTTC. Translation gives CASSRGLAGRYNEQFF.

This clone was observed a few times. This chain links TRBV7-9 with TRBJ2-5; unclear D gene. The CDR3 consists of 11 residues. Looked up from germline, CDR1 is SEHNR and CDR2 is FQNEAQ (reference sequence). Between the trimmed V and J ends, which lost 6 bases and 9 bases, there was a span of 11 bases. In nucleotides, the CDR3 is TGTGCCAGCAGTTCGCGCCTTCCCCAGTACTTC. Its protein is CASSSRLPQYF.

This rearrangement joins TRBV2 to TRBJ1-5; D perhaps matches TRBD1 (5 bases). This CDR3 is built from 15 residues. V lost 6 bases and J lost 6, with 18 bases in between. The V gene's germline CDR1 is SNHLY and CDR2 FYNNEI. This CDR3 is CASSRIGGRGQPQHF. CDR3 in DNA: TGTGCCAGCAGCCGGATTGGGGGTAGGGGTCAGCCCCAGCATTTT.

This clone was seen only a few times. The V and J genes are TRBV6-5 and TRBJ2-7, with D unclear. The CDR3 loop spans 11 amino acids. Looked up from germline, CDR1 is MNHEY and CDR2 is SVGAGI. V was cut by 7 bases and J by 3 bases, with 7 bases left in between. CDR3 residues: CASKLNYEQYF. For the CDR3, the DNA is TGTGCCAGCAAACTGAACTACGAGCAGTACTTC.